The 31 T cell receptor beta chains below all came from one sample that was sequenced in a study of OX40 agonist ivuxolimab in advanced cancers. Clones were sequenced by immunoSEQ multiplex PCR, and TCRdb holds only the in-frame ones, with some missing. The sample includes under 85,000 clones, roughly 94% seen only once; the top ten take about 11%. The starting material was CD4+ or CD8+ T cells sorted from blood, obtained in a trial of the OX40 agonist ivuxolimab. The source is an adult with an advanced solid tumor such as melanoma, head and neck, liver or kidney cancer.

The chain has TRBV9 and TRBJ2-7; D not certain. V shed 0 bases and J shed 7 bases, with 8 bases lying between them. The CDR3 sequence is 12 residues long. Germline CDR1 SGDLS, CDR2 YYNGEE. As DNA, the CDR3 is TGTGCCAGCAGCGTAGTTTTTGGGGAGCAGTACTTC. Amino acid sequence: CASSVVFGEQYF. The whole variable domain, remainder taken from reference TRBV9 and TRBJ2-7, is DSGVTQTPKHLITATGQRVTLRCSPRSGDLSVYWYQQSLDQGLQFLIQYYNGEERAKGNILERFSAQQFPDLHSELNLSSLELGDSALYFCASSVVFGEQYFGPGTRLTVT.

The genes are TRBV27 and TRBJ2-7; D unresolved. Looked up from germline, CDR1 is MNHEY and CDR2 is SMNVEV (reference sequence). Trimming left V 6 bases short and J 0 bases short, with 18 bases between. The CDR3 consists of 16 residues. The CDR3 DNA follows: TGTGCCAGCAGCAATCGGCTAGTCGAATTCTCCTACGAGCAGTACTTC. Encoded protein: CASSNRLVEFSYEQYF.

The CDR3 nucleotides read TGTGCCAGTCCGGGACAGGGCTTAATTACGTCCACCGGGGAGCTGTTTTTT. It translates to CASPGQGLITSTGELFF. The J gene is TRBJ2-2, the V gene TRBV19, with 9 bases that match TRBD1. J was trimmed by 4 bases and V by 8 bases; bases with no gene match: 14. This CDR3 region has 17 residues. CDR1 is LNHDA and CDR2 is SQIVND in the germline V gene (reference sequence). The full variable domain, its missing parts supplied by reference TRBV19 and TRBJ2-2, is DGGITQSPKYLFRKEGQNVTLSCEQNLNHDAMYWYRQDPGQGLRLIYYSQIVNDFQKGDIAEGYSVSREKKESFPLTVTSAQKNPTAFYLCASPGQGLITSTGELFFGEGSRLTVL.

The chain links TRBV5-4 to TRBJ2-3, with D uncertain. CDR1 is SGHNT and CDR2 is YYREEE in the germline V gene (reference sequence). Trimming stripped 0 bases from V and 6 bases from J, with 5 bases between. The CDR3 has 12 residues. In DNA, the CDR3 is TGTGCCAGCAGCTTGGTCCGGGATACGCAGTATTTT. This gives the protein CASSLVRDTQYF.

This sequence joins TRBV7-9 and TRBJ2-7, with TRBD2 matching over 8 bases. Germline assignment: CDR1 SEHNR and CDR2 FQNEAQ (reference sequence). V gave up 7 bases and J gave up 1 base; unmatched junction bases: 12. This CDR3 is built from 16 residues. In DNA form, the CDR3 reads TGTGCCAGCAACCTCAACCTGGCGGGAGGATCCTACGAGCAGTACTTC. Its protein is CASNLNLAGGSYEQYF.

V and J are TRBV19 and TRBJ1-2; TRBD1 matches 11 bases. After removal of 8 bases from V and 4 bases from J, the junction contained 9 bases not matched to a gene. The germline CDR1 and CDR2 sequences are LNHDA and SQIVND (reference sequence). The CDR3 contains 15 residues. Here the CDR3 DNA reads TGTGCCAGTTGGGGACAGGGGGAACCAATCTATGGCTACACCTTC. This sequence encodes CASWGQGEPIYGYTF.

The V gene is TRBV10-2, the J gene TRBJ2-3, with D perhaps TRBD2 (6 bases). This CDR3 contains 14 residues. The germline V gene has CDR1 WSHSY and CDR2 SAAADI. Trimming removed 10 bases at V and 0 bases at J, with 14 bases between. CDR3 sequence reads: CATVDSGSTDTQYF. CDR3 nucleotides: TGCGCCACCGTAGATAGCGGTAGCACAGATACGCAGTATTTT.

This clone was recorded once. CDR3 DNA sequence: TGTGCCAGCAGCTCTCCGACGGTTATCATGAACACTGAAGCTTTCTTT. Amino acid sequence: CASSSPTVIMNTEAFF. V usage is TRBV5-6 and J usage is TRBJ1-1, with no clear D. The CDR3 sequence is 16 residues long. V lost 3 bases, J lost 0 bases, and 15 bases lay in between. Germline V CDR1 and CDR2: SGHDT, YYEEEE.

In DNA, the CDR3 is TGCGCCAGCAGCCAAGGGAGGGTAGCGGGCCCCTACGAGCAGTACTTC. Its translation is CASSQGRVAGPYEQYF. The chain joins TRBV4-3 to TRBJ2-7; 7 positions agree with TRBD2. The ends lost 1 base at V and 2 bases at J; junction bases unmatched: 8. Germline CDR1 LGHNA, CDR2 YSLEER. This CDR3 has 16 amino acids.

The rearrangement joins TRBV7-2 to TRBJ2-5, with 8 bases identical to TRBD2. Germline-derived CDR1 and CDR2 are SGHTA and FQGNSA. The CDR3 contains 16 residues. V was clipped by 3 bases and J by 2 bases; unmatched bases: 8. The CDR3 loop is CASSFGSGGQQETQYF. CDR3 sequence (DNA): TGTGCCAGCAGCTTCGGGAGCGGGGGTCAGCAAGAGACCCAGTACTTC.

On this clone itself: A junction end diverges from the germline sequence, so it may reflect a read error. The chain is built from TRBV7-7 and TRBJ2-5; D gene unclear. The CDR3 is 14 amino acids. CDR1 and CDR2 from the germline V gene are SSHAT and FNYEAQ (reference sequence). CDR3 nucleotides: TGTGCTAGCAGTCAACAAGGGTTAGAAGAGACCCAGTACTTC. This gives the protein CASSQQGLEETQYF.

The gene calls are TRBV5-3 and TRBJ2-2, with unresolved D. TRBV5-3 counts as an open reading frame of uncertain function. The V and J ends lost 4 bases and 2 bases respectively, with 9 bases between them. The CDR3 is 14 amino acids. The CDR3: CARSPRRNTGELFF. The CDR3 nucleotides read TGTGCCAGAAGCCCCCGGCGTAACACCGGGGAGCTGTTTTTT.

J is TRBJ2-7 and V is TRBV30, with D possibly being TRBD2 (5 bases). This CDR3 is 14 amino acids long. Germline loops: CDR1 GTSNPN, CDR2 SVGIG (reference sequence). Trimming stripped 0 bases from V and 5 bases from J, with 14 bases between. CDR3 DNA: TGTGCCTGGAGTGTAGATCTGGACTTGCACGAGCAGTACTTC. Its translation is CAWSVDLDLHEQYF.

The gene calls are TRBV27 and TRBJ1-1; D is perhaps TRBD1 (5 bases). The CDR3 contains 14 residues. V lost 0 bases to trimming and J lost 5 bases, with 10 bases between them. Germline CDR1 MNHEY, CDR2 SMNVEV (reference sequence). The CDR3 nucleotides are TGTGCCAGCAGTTTATCGCAGGGTTATACTGAAGCTTTCTTT. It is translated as CASSLSQGYTEAFF.

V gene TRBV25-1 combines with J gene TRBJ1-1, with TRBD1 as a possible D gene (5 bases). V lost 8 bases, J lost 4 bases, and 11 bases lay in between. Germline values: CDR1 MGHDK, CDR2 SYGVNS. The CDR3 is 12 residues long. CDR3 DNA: TGTGCCAGCGGTTGGGGCCGCACTGAAGCTTTCTTT. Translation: CASGWGRTEAFF.

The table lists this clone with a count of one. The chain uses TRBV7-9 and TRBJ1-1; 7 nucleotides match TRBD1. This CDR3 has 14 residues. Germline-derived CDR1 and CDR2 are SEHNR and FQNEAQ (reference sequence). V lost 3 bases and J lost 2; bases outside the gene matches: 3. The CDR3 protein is CASSLTGTNTEAFF. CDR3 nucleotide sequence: TGTGCCAGCAGCTTGACAGGGACTAACACTGAAGCTTTCTTT.

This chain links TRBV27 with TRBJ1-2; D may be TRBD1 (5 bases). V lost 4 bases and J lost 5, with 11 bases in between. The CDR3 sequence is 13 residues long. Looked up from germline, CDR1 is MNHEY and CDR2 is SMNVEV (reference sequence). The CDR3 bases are TGTGCCAGCAGTTGGGGCGGCCGTTATGGCTACACCTTC. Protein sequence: CASSWGGRYGYTF.

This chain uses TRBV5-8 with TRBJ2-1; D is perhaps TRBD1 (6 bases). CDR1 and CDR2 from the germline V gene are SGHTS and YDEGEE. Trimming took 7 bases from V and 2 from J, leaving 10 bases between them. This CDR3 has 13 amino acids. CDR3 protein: CASGQGPYNEQFF. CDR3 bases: TGTGCCAGCGGGCAGGGGCCCTACAATGAGCAGTTCTTC.

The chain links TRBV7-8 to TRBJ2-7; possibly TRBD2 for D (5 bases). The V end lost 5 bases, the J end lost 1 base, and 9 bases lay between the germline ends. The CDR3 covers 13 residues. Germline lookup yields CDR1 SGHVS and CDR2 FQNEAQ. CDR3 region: CASSPRGSYEQYF. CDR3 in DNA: TGTGCCAGCAGCCCAAGAGGGTCCTACGAGCAGTACTTC. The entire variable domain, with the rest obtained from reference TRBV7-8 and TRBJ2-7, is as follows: GAGVSQSPRYKVAKRGQDVALRCDPISGHVSLFWYQQALGQGPEFLTYFQNEAQLDKSGLPSDRFFAERPEGSVSTLKIQRTQQEDSAVYLCASSPRGSYEQYFGPGTRLTVT.

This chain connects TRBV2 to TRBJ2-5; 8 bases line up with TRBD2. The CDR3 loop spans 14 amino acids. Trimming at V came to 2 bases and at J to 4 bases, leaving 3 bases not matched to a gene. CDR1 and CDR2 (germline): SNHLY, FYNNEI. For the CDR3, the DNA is TGTGCCAGCAGTGAATTCGGGGGGGGAGAGACCCAGTACTTC. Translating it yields CASSEFGGGETQYF.

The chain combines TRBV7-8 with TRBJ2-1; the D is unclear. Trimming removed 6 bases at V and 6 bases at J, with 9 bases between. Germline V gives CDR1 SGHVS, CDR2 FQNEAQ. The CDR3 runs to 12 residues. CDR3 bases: TGTGCCAGCAGACCGCTTCCCAATGAGCAGTTCTTC. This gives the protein CASRPLPNEQFF. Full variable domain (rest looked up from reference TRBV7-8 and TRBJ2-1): GAGVSQSPRYKVAKRGQDVALRCDPISGHVSLFWYQQALGQGPEFLTYFQNEAQLDKSGLPSDRFFAERPEGSVSTLKIQRTQQEDSAVYLCASRPLPNEQFFGPGTRLTVL.

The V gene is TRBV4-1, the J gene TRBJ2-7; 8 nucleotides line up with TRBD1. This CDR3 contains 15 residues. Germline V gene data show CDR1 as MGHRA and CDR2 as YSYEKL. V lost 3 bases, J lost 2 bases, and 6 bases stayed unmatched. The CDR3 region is CASSQELQGAYEQYF. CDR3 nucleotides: TGCGCCAGCAGCCAGGAACTACAGGGGGCCTACGAGCAGTACTTC.

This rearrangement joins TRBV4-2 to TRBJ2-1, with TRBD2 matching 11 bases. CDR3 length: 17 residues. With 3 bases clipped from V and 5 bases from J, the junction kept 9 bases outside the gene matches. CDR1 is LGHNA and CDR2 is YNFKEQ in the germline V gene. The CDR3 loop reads CASSQSVAGGTHNEQFF. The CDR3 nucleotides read TGTGCCAGCAGCCAGTCAGTAGCGGGAGGGACGCACAATGAGCAGTTCTTC.

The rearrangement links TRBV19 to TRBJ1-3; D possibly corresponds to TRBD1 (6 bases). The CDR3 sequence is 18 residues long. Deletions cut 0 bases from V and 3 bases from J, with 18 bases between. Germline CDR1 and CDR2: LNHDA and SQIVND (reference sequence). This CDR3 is CASSIDLGGPAFGNTIYF. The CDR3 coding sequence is TGTGCCAGTAGTATAGATCTGGGGGGCCCAGCCTTTGGAAACACCATATATTTT. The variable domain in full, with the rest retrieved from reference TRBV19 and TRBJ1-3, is DGGITQSPKYLFRKEGQNVTLSCEQNLNHDAMYWYRQDPGQGLRLIYYSQIVNDFQKGDIAEGYSVSREKKESFPLTVTSAQKNPTAFYLCASSIDLGGPAFGNTIYFGEGSWLTVV.

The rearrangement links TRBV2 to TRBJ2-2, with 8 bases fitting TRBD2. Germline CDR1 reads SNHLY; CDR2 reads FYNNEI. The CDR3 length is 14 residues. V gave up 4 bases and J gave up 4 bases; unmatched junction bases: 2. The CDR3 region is CASSAREGTGELFF. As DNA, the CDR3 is TGTGCCAGCAGTGCCCGGGAGGGCACCGGGGAGCTGTTTTTT. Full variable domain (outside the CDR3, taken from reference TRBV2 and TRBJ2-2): EPEVTQTPSHQVTQMGQEVILRCVPISNHLYFYWYRQILGQKVEFLVSFYNNEISEKSEIFDDQFSVERPDGSNFTLKIRSTKLEDSAMYFCASSAREGTGELFFGEGSRLTVL.

The CDR3 is CASSVDHNEQFF. The CDR3 nucleotides are TGTGCCAGCAGCGTAGACCACAATGAGCAGTTCTTC. The chain employs TRBV9 and TRBJ2-1; D gene ambiguous. In germline, CDR1 is SGDLS, CDR2 YYNGEE. The V and J ends lost 0 bases and 5 bases respectively, with 3 bases between them. This CDR3 has 12 amino acids.

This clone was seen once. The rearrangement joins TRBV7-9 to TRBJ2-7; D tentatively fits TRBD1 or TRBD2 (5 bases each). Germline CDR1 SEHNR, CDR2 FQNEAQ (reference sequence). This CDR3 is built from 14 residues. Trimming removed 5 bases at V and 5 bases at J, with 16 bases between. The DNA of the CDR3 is TGTGCCAGCAGCCCAGCGAGGGACCTCAACGAGCAGTACTTC. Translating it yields CASSPARDLNEQYF. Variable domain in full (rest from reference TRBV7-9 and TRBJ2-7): DTGVSQNPRHKITKRGQNVTFRCDPISEHNRLYWYRQTLGQGPEFLTYFQNEAQLEKSRLLSDRFSAERPKGSFSTLEIQRTEQGDSAMYLCASSPARDLNEQYFGPGTRLTVT.

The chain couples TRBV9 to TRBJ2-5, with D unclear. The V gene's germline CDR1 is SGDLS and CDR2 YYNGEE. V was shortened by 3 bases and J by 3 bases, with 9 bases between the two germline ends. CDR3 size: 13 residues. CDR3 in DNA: TGTGCCAGCAGCGCCTTAAACGAAGAGACCCAGTACTTC. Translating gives CASSALNEETQYF. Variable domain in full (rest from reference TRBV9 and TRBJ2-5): DSGVTQTPKHLITATGQRVTLRCSPRSGDLSVYWYQQSLDQGLQFLIQYYNGEERAKGNILERFSAQQFPDLHSELNLSSLELGDSALYFCASSALNEETQYFGPGTRLLVL.

The CDR3 nucleotides read TGTGCCAGCAGCCCAACTGCTAGCGGGAGGGCGGCGCAGTATTTT. The encoded protein is CASSPTASGRAAQYF. V usage is TRBV7-8 and J usage is TRBJ2-3; 12 nucleotides agree with TRBD2. The J segment lost 10 bases and the V segment lost 5 bases, leaving 10 bases of the junction unmatched. Germline V gene lookup returns CDR1 SGHVS and CDR2 FQNEAQ. CDR3 length equals 15 residues. The whole variable domain, remainder taken from reference TRBV7-8 and TRBJ2-3, is GAGVSQSPRYKVAKRGQDVALRCDPISGHVSLFWYQQALGQGPEFLTYFQNEAQLDKSGLPSDRFFAERPEGSVSTLKIQRTQQEDSAVYLCASSPTASGRAAQYFGPGTRLTVL.

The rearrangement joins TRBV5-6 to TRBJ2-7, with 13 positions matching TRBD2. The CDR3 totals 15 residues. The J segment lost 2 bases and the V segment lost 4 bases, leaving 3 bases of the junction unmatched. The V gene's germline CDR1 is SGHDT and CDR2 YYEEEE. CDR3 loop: CASSTGLAGTYEQYF. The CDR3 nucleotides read TGTGCCAGCAGCACGGGACTAGCGGGAACCTACGAGCAGTACTTC.

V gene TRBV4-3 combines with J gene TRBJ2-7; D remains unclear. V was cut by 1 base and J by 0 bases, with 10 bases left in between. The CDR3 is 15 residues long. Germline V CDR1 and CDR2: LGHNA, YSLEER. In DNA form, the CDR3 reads TGCGCCAGCAGCCAAGGTTCCGACATCTCCTACGAGCAGTACTTC. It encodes CASSQGSDISYEQYF.